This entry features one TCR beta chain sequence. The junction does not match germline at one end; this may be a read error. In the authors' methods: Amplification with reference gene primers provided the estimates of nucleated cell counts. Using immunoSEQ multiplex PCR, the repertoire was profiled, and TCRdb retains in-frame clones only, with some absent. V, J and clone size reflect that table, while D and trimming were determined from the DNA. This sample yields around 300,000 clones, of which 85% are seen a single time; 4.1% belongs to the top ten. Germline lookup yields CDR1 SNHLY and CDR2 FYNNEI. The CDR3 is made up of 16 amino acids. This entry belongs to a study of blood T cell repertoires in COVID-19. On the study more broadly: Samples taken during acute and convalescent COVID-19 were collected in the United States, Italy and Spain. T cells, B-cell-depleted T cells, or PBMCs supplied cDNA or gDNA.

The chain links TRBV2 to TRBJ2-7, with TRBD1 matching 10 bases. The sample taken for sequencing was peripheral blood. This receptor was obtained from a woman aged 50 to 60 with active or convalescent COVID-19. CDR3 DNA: TGTGCCAGCAGGGAAGGGCGGGGACAGGGGCCCTACGAGCAGTACTTC. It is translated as CASREGRGQGPYEQYF.